What follows is one TCR beta chain and its context. Study members were between about 18 and 95 years old and lived in some 22 US regions. Cohort 3 donors were reported recovered after two negative PCRs, clearance, or symptom resolution. The germline V gene has CDR1 LGHNA and CDR2 YNFKEQ. CDR3 length equals 17 residues. V lost 0 bases and J lost 3, with 17 bases in between. This sample was included in a study of blood T cell repertoires in COVID-19. Overall study: Researchers got acute and convalescent COVID-19 samples from the United States, Italy and Spain.

The protocol was immunoSEQ multiplex PCR, while the TCRdb copy is restricted to in-frame clones and leaves out a portion. This table has a few hundred thousand clones, approximately 87% appearing once. This clonotype was sampled from a woman between 45 and 60 years old who had recovered from COVID-19. The specimen sequenced was PBMCs or T cells enriched from blood (not recorded which). The chain recombines TRBV4-2 with TRBJ1-2; D unresolved. The CDR3 sequence: CASSQEQRVGLDYGYTF. The CDR3 DNA reads as TGTGCCAGCAGCCAAGAGCAGAGGGTCGGCTTGGACTATGGCTACACCTTC.